This entry concerns a single T cell receptor beta chain. This sample is drawn from a study of T cell responses to AZD1222 COVID-19 vaccine. Some clones are missing from TCRdb's copy, which holds only in-frame ones; the method was immunoSEQ multiplex PCR. The table shows approximately 150,000 clones, with around 90% occurring only once. CDR1 and CDR2 (germline): MDHEN, SYDVKM. Trimming removed 5 bases at V and 5 bases at J, with 12 bases between. The CDR3 length is 14 residues. The source is an adult who received the MenACWY meningococcal vaccine as a control. The specimen comprised peripheral blood, sampled 28 days after the second dose of the MenACWY control vaccine. This rearrangement joins TRBV28 to TRBJ1-4; D remains ambiguous. The CDR3 coding sequence is TGTGCCAGCAGTCCACCCGGTCGGAATGAAAAACTGTTTTTT. It is translated as CASSPPGRNEKLFF.